A single sample is the source of the 29 T cell receptor beta chains below, sequenced in a study of CD8+ T cells in alopecia areata. Specified treatment: oral pan-JAK inhibitor, 5-10 mg twice daily. Investigators isolated RNA and reverse transcribed it into cDNA to act as the sequencing template. The repertoire was sequenced with immunoSEQ multiplex PCR; TCRdb's copy has only in-frame clones and lacks some. The table includes 150,000 to 200,000 clones, 60% detected once. The material sequenced was CD4+ T cells sorted from blood, taken at week 24, from a patient treated with tofacitinib. These TCRs come from a human donor with alopecia areata.

The chain carries TRBV30 and TRBJ1-2, with TRBD1 matching 8 bases. The CDR3 runs 13 residues. V shed 3 bases, J shed 6 bases, and the junction held 6 bases outside the gene matches. From germline, CDR1 is GTSNPN and CDR2 SVGIG (reference sequence). CDR3: CAWRGTGGHGYTF. CDR3 sequence (DNA): TGTGCCTGGAGGGGGACAGGTGGGCATGGCTACACCTTC.

The sample holds a few counts of this clone. The rearrangement links TRBV29-1 to TRBJ1-1; D not resolved. V shed 7 bases and J shed 4 bases, with 10 bases lying between them. Germline CDR1 is SQVTM and CDR2 is ANQGSEA. The CDR3 runs to 11 residues. In DNA form, the CDR3 reads TGCAGCGCAGAGGTCGCCACTGAAGCTTTCTTT. Its protein is CSAEVATEAFF.

V and J are TRBV6-6 and TRBJ2-7, with D possibly TRBD2 on 5 matching bases. The CDR3 has 12 amino acids. The V end lost 5 bases, the J end lost 6 bases, and 11 bases lay between the germline ends. Per the germline V gene, CDR1 is MNHNY and CDR2 is SVGAGI (reference sequence). CDR3 sequence (DNA): TGTGCCAGCAGTCGAGGAGGCTCCGAGCAGTACTTC. Translated, it gives CASSRGGSEQYF.

The sample holds a few counts of this clone. The CDR3 loop is CASSQPRDSIKAGELFF. Here the CDR3 DNA reads TGCGCCAGCAGTCAACCACGGGACAGCATAAAGGCCGGGGAGCTGTTTTTT. The J gene is TRBJ2-2, the V gene TRBV23-1; TRBD1 matches 7 bases. TRBV23-1 is labeled an ORF, and its function is uncertain. V shed 2 bases, J shed 6 bases, and the junction held 12 bases outside the gene matches. This CDR3 is built from 17 residues.

This clone turned up a few times. The rearrangement links TRBV29-1 to TRBJ2-7; D is tentatively TRBD1 or TRBD2 (5 bases each). Germline values: CDR1 SQVTM, CDR2 ANQGSEA. The CDR3 runs 13 residues. V was cut by 6 bases and J by 6 bases, with 18 bases left in between. The CDR3 loop is CSVAPGTPPEQYF. In DNA form, the CDR3 reads TGCAGCGTGGCCCCCGGGACCCCACCCGAGCAGTACTTC.

J is TRBJ1-2 and V is TRBV6-5; 10 positions agree with TRBD1. Trimming took 5 bases from V and 5 from J; bases not matched to a gene: 8. The CDR3 contains 15 residues. In germline, CDR1 is MNHEY, CDR2 SVGAGI. CDR3 nucleotides: TGTGCCAGCAGTCCAGGGTGGACAGGGGGGTATGGCTACACCTTC. Encoded protein: CASSPGWTGGYGYTF.

The sample holds many counts of this clone. The rearrangement joins TRBV5-1 to TRBJ1-6; tentatively, D is TRBD1 (6 bases). The length of the CDR3 is 13 residues. Trimming left V 8 bases short and J 5 bases short, with 11 bases between. Germline CDR1 reads SGHRS; CDR2 reads YFSETQ. CDR3 sequence reads: CASKDSDNSPLHF. DNA of the CDR3: TGCGCCAGTAAGGACAGCGATAATTCACCCCTCCACTTT.

This sequence joins TRBV9 and TRBJ2-1; D gene uncertain. V lost 3 bases and J 0 bases, leaving 4 bases between the germline ends. This CDR3 has 13 amino acids. Germline assignment: CDR1 SGDLS and CDR2 YYNGEE. The chain's CDR3 is CASSASSYNEQFF. DNA of the CDR3: TGTGCCAGCAGCGCGAGCTCCTACAATGAGCAGTTCTTC.

V is TRBV30 and J is TRBJ1-6, with 8 nucleotides matching TRBD1. The CDR3 totals 15 residues. V gave up 0 bases and J gave up 9 bases; unmatched junction bases: 7. From germline, CDR1 is GTSNPN and CDR2 SVGIG (reference sequence). The CDR3 DNA reads as TGTGCCTGGAGTGTTTTGGGCAGGGGGCTTTCACCCCTCCACTTT. It specifies CAWSVLGRGLSPLHF.

V is TRBV7-9 and J is TRBJ2-5; D unresolved. The germline CDR1 and CDR2 sequences are SEHNR and FQNEAQ (reference sequence). This CDR3 contains 11 residues. V lost 5 bases and J 4 bases, leaving 5 bases between the germline ends. CDR3 protein: CASSPLETQYF. In nucleotides, the CDR3 is TGTGCCAGCAGCCCACTAGAGACCCAGTACTTC.

This clone was seen only once. The chain couples TRBV4-3 to TRBJ2-2; D uncertain. The germline V and J ends were trimmed by 3 bases and 2 bases, with 7 bases remaining between them. CDR3 size: 14 residues. Germline lookup yields CDR1 LGHNA and CDR2 YSLEER. The CDR3 here is CASSQAGNTGELFF. The CDR3 DNA reads as TGCGCCAGCAGCCAGGCCGGTAACACCGGGGAGCTGTTTTTT.

This rearrangement joins TRBV9 to TRBJ2-6; no clear D. The V gene lost 0 bases and the J gene lost 0 bases, with 7 bases spanning the gap. Per germline, CDR1 SGDLS and CDR2 YYNGEE. CDR3 length equals 16 residues. CDR3 coding DNA: TGTGCCAGCAGCGTAGGGGTAGTCTCTGGGGCCAACGTCCTGACTTTC. This sequence encodes CASSVGVVSGANVLTF. Looking up the rest from reference TRBV9 and TRBJ2-6 gives the full variable domain: DSGVTQTPKHLITATGQRVTLRCSPRSGDLSVYWYQQSLDQGLQFLIQYYNGEERAKGNILERFSAQQFPDLHSELNLSSLELGDSALYFCASSVGVVSGANVLTFGAGSRLTVL.

This clone appeared a single time. V usage is TRBV5-6 and J usage is TRBJ1-1; D is perhaps TRBD1 (5 bases). Germline loops: CDR1 SGHDT, CDR2 YYEEEE. The CDR3 has 15 amino acids. Trimming cost V 0 bases and J 1 base, with 10 bases left between them. The CDR3, as DNA: TGTGCCAGCAGCTTGGATAGGGGCAGGAACACTGAAGCTTTCTTT. Protein sequence: CASSLDRGRNTEAFF.

This clone was seen more than once but under ten times. The V and J genes are TRBV6-1 and TRBJ1-6; perhaps TRBD1 as D (5 bases). Germline V gene sequence: CDR1 MNHNS, CDR2 SASEGT. V lost 1 base and J lost 6, with 10 bases in between. The CDR3 runs 15 residues. The CDR3 DNA sequence: TGTGCCAGCAGTGAAGTACCAGGGCCTAATTCACCCCTCCACTTT. Translated, it gives CASSEVPGPNSPLHF.

The chain employs TRBV5-6 and TRBJ2-7; D possibly matches TRBD1 or TRBD2 (5 bases each). Germline loops: CDR1 SGHDT, CDR2 YYEEEE. Trimming left V 4 bases short and J 7 bases short, with 15 bases between. This CDR3 has 13 amino acids. This CDR3 reads CASSVSGAFEQYF. DNA of the CDR3: TGTGCCAGCAGCGTATCCGGGGCGTTTGAGCAGTACTTC.

The chain combines TRBV19 with TRBJ2-6; no clear D. The V gene's germline CDR1 is LNHDA and CDR2 SQIVND (reference sequence). V lost 7 bases and J lost 4, with 14 bases in between. This CDR3 region has 15 residues. The CDR3 sequence is CASKLDGAGANVLTF. In nucleotides, the CDR3 is TGTGCCAGTAAACTCGACGGAGCCGGGGCCAACGTCCTGACTTTC.

This sequence joins TRBV29-1 and TRBJ1-6, with 12 bases matching TRBD1. The trim removed 6 bases at V and 8 bases at J, leaving 5 bases unmatched. Germline CDR1 reads SQVTM; CDR2 reads ANQGSEA. This CDR3 is built from 14 residues. In DNA form, the CDR3 reads TGCAGCGTCGCGGGACAGGGGGCTGATTCACCCCTCCACTTT. Translating it yields CSVAGQGADSPLHF.

The genes are TRBV30 and TRBJ2-3; weak D call: TRBD1 (6 bases). The germline V gene encodes CDR1 GTSNPN and CDR2 SVGIG (reference sequence). The CDR3 is 14 residues long. V gave up 0 bases and J gave up 6 bases, with 13 bases separating them. CDR3 DNA sequence: TGTGCCTGGAGTGTACCAGGGGCAGGCGATACGCAGTATTTT. Its protein product is CAWSVPGAGDTQYF.

The chain has TRBV7-9 and TRBJ2-7, with TRBD1 matching over 8 bases. The CDR3 covers 13 residues. V was clipped by 3 bases and J by 4 bases; unmatched bases: 2. Germline CDR1 and CDR2: SEHNR and FQNEAQ (reference sequence). This chain's CDR3 is CASSFGQGYEQYF. The CDR3 DNA follows: TGTGCCAGCAGCTTCGGACAGGGTTACGAGCAGTACTTC.

The J gene is TRBJ2-1, the V gene TRBV5-1, with D possibly TRBD2 on 5 matching bases. The V gene's germline CDR1 is SGHRS and CDR2 YFSETQ. This CDR3 comprises 15 residues. V was clipped by 4 bases and J by 1 base, with 12 bases between them. For the CDR3, the DNA is TGCGCCAGCAGCACCCCTTCGGGATCCTACAATGAGCAGTTCTTC. As protein: CASSTPSGSYNEQFF.

The chain uses TRBV5-1 and TRBJ2-5; the match to TRBD2 covers 13 bases. J gave up 4 bases and V 4 bases, and 7 bases lay outside the gene matches. Germline V gene data show CDR1 as SGHRS and CDR2 as YFSETQ. The CDR3 is 16 residues long. CDR3 nucleotide sequence: TGCGCCAGCAGCCCCTGGACTAGCGGGGGCCGAGAGACCCAGTACTTC. Its translation is CASSPWTSGGRETQYF.

This clone was found once. The J gene is TRBJ2-5, the V gene TRBV7-2; possible D gene TRBD1, 6 bases. Trimming pared 6 bases from V and 4 bases from J, leaving 15 bases between. Germline assignment: CDR1 SGHTA and CDR2 FQGNSA. There are 14 residues in the CDR3. As DNA, the CDR3 is TGTGCCAGCAGTTCCGGGACATCAGGAGAGACCCAGTACTTC. The encoded protein is CASSSGTSGETQYF.

The chain employs TRBV15 and TRBJ2-2; D gene uncertain. CDR3 length equals 13 residues. CDR1 is LNHNV, CDR2 YYDKDF, per germline (reference sequence). V was trimmed by 0 bases and J by 7 bases, leaving 6 bases between them. The DNA for the CDR3 is TGTGCCACCAGCAGAGATCTGGGCGGGGAGCTGTTTTTT. Its protein is CATSRDLGGELFF.

The CDR3 DNA sequence: TGTGCCAGCAGGGCAGGGACATACAATGAGCAGTTCTTC. This gives the protein CASRAGTYNEQFF. The chain combines TRBV2 with TRBJ2-1; perhaps TRBD1 as D (6 bases). CDR1 is SNHLY and CDR2 is FYNNEI in the germline V gene. This CDR3 region has 13 residues. V was shortened by 6 bases and J by 4 bases, with 10 bases between the two germline ends.

This clone was observed a handful of times. This specimen includes other DNA sequences encoding the same CDR3. This chain uses TRBV29-1 with TRBJ2-3; 9 bases align to TRBD2. The germline CDR1 and CDR2 sequences are SQVTM and ANQGSEA. CDR3 size: 15 residues. V lost 4 bases to trimming and J lost 0 bases; unmatched junction nucleotides: 5. This CDR3 is CSVVGSGGSTDTQYF. The CDR3 DNA reads as TGCAGCGTTGTCGGTAGCGGGGGAAGCACAGATACGCAGTATTTT.

The CDR3 region is CASSLARGNQFF. CDR3 bases: TGTGCCAGCAGCTTAGCGAGAGGGAATCAGTTCTTC. The chain is built from TRBV7-9 and TRBJ2-1; D may be TRBD2 (5 bases). The CDR3 consists of 12 residues. Germline V CDR1 and CDR2: SEHNR, FQNEAQ (reference sequence). The germline V and J ends were trimmed by 0 bases and 13 bases, with 10 bases remaining between them.

The chain couples TRBV2 to TRBJ1-1; D remains unclear. Trimming stripped 3 bases from V and 3 bases from J, with 8 bases between. The CDR3 totals 13 residues. The germline V gene encodes CDR1 SNHLY and CDR2 FYNNEI. CDR3 residues: CASSDGHYTEAFF. CDR3 DNA: TGTGCCAGCAGTGACGGCCACTACACTGAAGCTTTCTTT.

The CDR3 region is CATGRVTDTQYF. CDR3 bases: TGTGCCACCGGCAGGGTCACAGATACGCAGTATTTT. The genes are TRBV6-5 and TRBJ2-3; a weak D match, TRBD1 (5 bases). The germline CDR1 and CDR2 sequences are MNHEY and SVGAGI. There are 12 residues in the CDR3. V shed 10 bases and J shed 2 bases, with 10 bases lying between them.

This chain connects TRBV11-2 to TRBJ1-1; TRBD1 matches 7 bases. The CDR3 totals 14 residues. Germline V gives CDR1 SGHAT, CDR2 FQNNGV. The trim removed 6 bases at V and 4 bases at J, leaving 8 bases unmatched. The CDR3 DNA is TGTGCCAGCAGTCTTAGTAACAGGGGCACTGAAGCTTTCTTT. It codes for CASSLSNRGTEAFF.